This TCR beta chain was recorded in a study of graft-versus-host responses after intestinal transplantation. Study information: Every recipient underwent anti-thymocyte globulin induction, then tacrolimus and steroids for roughly 3 years. Overall study findings and caveats: Some GvH clones appeared in ileal mucosa or blood before recipient bone marrow.

The CDR3 has 15 amino acids. Trimming pared 5 bases from V and 5 bases from J, leaving 15 bases between. In the case of this clone: Its specificity is not known.

Sequencing used immunoSEQ multiplex PCR; TCRdb keeps in-frame clones, though not all of them. Here the sample spans about 90,000 clones, about 91% being singletons. The sequence was obtained from a human donor who was the organ donor for an intestinal transplant. Here the sequenced sample was unstimulated CD4+ T cells sorted from spleen or lymph node cells, taken before transplant. This chain uses TRBV6-7 with TRBJ2-2; D is unresolved. TRBV6-7 is placed among ORFs of uncertain function. The CDR3 reads CASSLPNSRTGELFF. CDR3 DNA: TGTGCCAGCAGTCTACCTAATAGCCGTACCGGGGAGCTGTTTTTT.